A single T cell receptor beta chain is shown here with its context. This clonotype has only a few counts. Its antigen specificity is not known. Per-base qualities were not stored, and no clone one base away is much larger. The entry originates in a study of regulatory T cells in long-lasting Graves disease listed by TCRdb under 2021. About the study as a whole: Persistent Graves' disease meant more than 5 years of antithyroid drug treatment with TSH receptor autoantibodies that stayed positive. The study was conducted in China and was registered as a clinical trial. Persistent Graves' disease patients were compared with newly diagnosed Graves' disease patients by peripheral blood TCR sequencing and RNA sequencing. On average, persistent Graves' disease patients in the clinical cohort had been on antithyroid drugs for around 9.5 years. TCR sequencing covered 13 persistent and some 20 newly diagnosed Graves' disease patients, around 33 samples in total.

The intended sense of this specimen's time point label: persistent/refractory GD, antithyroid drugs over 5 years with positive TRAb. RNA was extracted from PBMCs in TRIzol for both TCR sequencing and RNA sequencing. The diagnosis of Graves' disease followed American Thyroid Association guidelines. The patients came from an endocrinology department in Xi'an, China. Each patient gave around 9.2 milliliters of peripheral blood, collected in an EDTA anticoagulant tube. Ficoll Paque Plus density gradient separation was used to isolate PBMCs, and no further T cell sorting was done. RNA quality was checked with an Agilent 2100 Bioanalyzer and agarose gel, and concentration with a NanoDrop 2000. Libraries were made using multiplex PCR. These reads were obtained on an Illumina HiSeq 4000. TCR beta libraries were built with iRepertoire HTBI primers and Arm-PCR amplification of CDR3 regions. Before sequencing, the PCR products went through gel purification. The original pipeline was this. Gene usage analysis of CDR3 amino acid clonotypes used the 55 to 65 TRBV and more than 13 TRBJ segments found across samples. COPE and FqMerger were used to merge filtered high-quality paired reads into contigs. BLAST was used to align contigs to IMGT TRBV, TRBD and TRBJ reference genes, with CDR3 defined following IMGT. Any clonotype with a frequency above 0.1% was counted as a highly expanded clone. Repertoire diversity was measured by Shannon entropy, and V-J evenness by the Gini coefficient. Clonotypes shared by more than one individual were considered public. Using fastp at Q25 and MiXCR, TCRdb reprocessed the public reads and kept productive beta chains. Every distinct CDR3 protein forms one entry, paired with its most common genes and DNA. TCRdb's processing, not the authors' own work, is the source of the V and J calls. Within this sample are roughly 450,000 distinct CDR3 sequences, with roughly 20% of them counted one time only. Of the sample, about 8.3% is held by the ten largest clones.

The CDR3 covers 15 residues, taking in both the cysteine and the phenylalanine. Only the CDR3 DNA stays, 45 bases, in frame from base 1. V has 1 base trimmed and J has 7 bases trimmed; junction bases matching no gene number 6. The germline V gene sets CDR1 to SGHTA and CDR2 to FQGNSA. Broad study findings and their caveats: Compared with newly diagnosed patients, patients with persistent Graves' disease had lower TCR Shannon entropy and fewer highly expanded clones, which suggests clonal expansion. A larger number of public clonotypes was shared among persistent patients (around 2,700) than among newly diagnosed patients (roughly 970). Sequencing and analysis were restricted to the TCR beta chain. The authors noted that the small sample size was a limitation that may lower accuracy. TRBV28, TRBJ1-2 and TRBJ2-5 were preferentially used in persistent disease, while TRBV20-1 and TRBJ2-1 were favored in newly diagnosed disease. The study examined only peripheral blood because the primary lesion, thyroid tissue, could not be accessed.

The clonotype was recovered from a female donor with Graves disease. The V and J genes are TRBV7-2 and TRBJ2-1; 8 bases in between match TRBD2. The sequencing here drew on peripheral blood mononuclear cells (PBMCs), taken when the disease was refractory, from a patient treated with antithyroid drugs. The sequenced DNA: TGTGCCAGCAGCTTAGGATATGGGACTAGAAATGAGCAGTTCTTC. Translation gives CASSLGYGTRNEQFF.